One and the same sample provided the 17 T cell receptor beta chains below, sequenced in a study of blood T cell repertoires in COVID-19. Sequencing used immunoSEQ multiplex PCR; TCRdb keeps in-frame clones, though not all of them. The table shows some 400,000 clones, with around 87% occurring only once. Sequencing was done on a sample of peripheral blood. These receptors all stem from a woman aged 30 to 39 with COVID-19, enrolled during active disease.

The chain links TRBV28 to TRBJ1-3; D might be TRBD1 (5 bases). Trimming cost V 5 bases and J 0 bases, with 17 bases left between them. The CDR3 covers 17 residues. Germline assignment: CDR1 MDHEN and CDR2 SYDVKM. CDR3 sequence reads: CASSGAGQVFSGNTIYF. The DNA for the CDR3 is TGTGCCAGCAGTGGGGCCGGGCAGGTCTTCTCTGGAAACACCATATATTTT.

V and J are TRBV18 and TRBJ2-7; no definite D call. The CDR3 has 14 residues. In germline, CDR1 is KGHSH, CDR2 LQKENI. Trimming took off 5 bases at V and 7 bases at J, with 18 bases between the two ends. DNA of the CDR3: TGTGCCAGCTCAACCCTCGCGCTCCCTGAGGAGCAGTACTTC. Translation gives CASSTLALPEEQYF.

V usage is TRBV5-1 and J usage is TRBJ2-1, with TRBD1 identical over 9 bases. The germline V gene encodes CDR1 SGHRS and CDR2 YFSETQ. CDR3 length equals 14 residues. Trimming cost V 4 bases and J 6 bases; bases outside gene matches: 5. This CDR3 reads CASSPRDRANEQFF. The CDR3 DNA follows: TGCGCCAGCAGCCCCCGGGACAGGGCCAATGAGCAGTTCTTC.

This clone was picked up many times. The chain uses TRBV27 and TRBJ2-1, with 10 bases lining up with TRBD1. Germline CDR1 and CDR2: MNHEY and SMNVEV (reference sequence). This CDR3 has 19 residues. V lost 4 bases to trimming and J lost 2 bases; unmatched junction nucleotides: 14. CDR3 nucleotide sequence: TGTGCCAGCAGTTCGCCGTACGACAGGGGGCTGACCGCCTACAATGAGCAGTTCTTC. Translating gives CASSSPYDRGLTAYNEQFF.

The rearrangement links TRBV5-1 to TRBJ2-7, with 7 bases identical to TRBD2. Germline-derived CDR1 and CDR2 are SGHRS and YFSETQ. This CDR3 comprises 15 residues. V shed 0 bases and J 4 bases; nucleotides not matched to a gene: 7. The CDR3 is CASSLGTRGEYEQYF. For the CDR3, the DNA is TGCGCCAGCAGCTTGGGGACACGGGGGGAGTACGAGCAGTACTTC.

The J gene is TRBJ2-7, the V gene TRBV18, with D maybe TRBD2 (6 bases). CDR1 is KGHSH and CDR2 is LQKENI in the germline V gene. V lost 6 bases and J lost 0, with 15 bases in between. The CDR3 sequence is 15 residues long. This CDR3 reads CASSLRLVSSYEQYF. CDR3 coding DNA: TGTGCCAGCTCGCTGCGACTAGTGAGCTCCTACGAGCAGTACTTC.

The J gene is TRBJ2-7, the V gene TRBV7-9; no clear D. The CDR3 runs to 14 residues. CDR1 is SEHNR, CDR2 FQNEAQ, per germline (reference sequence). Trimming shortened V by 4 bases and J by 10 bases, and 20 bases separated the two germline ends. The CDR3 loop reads CASSSRHDPKNQYF. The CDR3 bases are TGTGCCAGCAGCTCGAGACACGACCCAAAAAACCAGTACTTC.

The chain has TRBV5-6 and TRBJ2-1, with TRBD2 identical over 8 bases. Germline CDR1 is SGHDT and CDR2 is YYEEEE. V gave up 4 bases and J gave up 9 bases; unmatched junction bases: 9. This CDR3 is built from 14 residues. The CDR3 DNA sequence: TGTGCCAGCAGCGACTCGGGAGGGGGTGGTGAGCAGTTCTTC. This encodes CASSDSGGGGEQFF.

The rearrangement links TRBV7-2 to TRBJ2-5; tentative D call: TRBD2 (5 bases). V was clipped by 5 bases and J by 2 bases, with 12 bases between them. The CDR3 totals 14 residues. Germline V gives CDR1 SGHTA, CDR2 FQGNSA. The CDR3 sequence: CASSPPGFQETQYF. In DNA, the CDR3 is TGTGCCAGCAGCCCACCGGGATTTCAAGAGACCCAGTACTTC.

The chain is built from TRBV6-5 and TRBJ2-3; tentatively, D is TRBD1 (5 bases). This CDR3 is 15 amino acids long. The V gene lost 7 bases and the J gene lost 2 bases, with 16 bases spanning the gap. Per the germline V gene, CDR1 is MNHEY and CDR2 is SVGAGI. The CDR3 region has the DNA TGTGCCAGCAAGGGGTACCTTAGGACCACAGATACGCAGTATTTT. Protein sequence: CASKGYLRTTDTQYF.

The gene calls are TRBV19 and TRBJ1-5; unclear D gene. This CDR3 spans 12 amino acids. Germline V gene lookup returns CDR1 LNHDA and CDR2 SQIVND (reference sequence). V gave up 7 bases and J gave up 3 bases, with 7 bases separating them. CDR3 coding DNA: TGTGCCAGTACGGTTTCCAATCAGCCCCAGCATTTT. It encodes CASTVSNQPQHF.

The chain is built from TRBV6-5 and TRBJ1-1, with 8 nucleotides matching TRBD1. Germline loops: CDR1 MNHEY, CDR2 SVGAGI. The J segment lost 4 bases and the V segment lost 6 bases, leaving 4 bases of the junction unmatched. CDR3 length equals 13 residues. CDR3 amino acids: CASRDRDVTEAFF. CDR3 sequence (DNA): TGTGCCAGCAGGGACAGGGATGTCACTGAAGCTTTCTTT.

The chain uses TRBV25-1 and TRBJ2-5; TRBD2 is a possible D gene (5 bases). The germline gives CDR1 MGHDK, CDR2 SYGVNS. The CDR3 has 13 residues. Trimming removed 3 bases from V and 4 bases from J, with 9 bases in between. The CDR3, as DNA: TGTGCCAGCAGTGACACCGGGGTAGAGACCCAGTACTTC. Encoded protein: CASSDTGVETQYF. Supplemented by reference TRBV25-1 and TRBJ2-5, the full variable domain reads EADIYQTPRYLVIGTGKKITLECSQTMGHDKMYWYQQDPGMELHLIHYSYGVNSTEKGDLSSESTVSRIRTEHFPLTLESARPSHTSQYLCASSDTGVETQYFGPGTRLLVL.

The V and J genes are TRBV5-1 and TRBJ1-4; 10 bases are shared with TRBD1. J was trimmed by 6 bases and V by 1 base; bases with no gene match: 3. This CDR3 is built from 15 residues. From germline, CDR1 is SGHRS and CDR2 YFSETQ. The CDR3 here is CASSLRTGGDEKLFF. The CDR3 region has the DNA TGCGCCAGCAGCTTGCGGACAGGGGGAGATGAAAAACTGTTTTTT.

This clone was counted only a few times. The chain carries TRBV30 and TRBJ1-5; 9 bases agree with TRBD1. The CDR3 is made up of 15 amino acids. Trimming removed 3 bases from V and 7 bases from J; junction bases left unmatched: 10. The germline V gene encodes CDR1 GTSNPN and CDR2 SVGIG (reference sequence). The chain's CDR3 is CAWSRPGTGPQPQHF. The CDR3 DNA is TGTGCCTGGAGCCGTCCCGGGACAGGGCCCCAGCCCCAGCATTTT.

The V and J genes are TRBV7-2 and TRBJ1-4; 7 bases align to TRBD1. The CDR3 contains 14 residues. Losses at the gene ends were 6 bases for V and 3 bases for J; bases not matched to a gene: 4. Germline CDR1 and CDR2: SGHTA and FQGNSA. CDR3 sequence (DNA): TGTGCCAGCAGAAACAGGGGTTCTAATGAAAAACTGTTTTTT. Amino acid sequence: CASRNRGSNEKLFF.

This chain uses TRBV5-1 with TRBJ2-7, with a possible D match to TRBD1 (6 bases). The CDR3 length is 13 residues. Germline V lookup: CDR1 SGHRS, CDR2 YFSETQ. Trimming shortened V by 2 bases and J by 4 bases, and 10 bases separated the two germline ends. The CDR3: CASSFEQGYEQYF. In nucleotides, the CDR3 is TGCGCCAGCAGCTTTGAACAGGGTTACGAGCAGTACTTC.